The 15 T cell receptor beta chains below all came from one sample that was sequenced in a study of shared clonotypes between healthy human individuals (dated by TCRdb to the early 2020s). Libraries were constructed by the immunoSEQ multiplex PCR assay. TCRdb carries this immuneACCESS record with in-frame sequences only. Its versions omit some clonotypes, under half of them owing to an unresolved V gene in the studies checked, with the rest unexplained. The sample includes 2 million to 3 million clones, with approximately 94% observed a single time. 0.36% of the sample belongs to the ten largest clones. The sample was naive CD4+ T cells from PBMCs. This specimen's cell subset or site label, interpreted: CD45RA+ positively selected. The receptors stem from a man younger than 35 in good health. Some clones in this sample may be carry-over from other donors' samples.

The chain links TRBV27 to TRBJ1-2, with a possible D match to TRBD1 (6 bases). The CDR3 extends over 15 amino acids. Germline lookup yields CDR1 MNHEY and CDR2 SMNVEV (reference sequence). Trimming cost V 0 bases and J 4 bases, with 12 bases left between them. The CDR3 coding sequence is TGTGCCAGCAGTTTATCCCTTGGACAGTTCTATGGCTACACCTTC. Its protein product is CASSLSLGQFYGYTF.

The V gene is TRBV6-6, the J gene TRBJ1-2; D not resolved. The CDR3 runs to 13 residues. Germline V lookup: CDR1 MNHNY, CDR2 SVGAGI (reference sequence). V was trimmed by 6 bases and J by 3 bases, leaving 11 bases between them. The CDR3 loop reads CASRTGGDYGYTF. In DNA, the CDR3 is TGTGCCAGCAGGACTGGCGGGGACTATGGCTACACCTTC.

In regard to this clone: Other nucleotide sequences from this sample produce the same CDR3. This chain joins TRBV5-5 and TRBJ2-7, with D uncertain. V lost 0 bases to trimming and J lost 4 bases, with 5 bases between them. There are 12 residues in the CDR3. Germline CDR1 is SGHKS and CDR2 is YYEKEE (reference sequence). As DNA, the CDR3 is TGTGCCAGCAGCTTGGCACTATACGAGCAGTACTTC. Translating gives CASSLALYEQYF.

The genes are TRBV6-5 and TRBJ1-1; D not resolved. The germline V and J ends were trimmed by 7 bases and 1 base, with 16 bases remaining between them. Germline-derived CDR1 and CDR2 are MNHEY and SVGAGI. The CDR3 extends over 15 amino acids. The CDR3 region has the DNA TGTGCCAGCAACCCACAACCGCAGGCGAACACTGAAGCTTTCTTT. As protein: CASNPQPQANTEAFF.

The V call is TRBV7-2, the J call TRBJ2-1, with 9 positions matching TRBD2. With V trimmed by 5 bases and J by 2 bases, 4 bases remained unmatched. Germline CDR1 SGHTA, CDR2 FQGNSA. CDR3 length equals 15 residues. Here the CDR3 reads CASSRGREAYNEQFF. Written as DNA, the CDR3 is TGTGCCAGCAGCCGCGGGAGGGAGGCCTACAATGAGCAGTTCTTC.

The gene calls are TRBV7-2 and TRBJ2-6, with 8 positions matching TRBD1. CDR1 and CDR2 (germline): SGHTA, FQGNSA. V lost 3 bases, J lost 11 bases, and 6 bases stayed unmatched. The CDR3 has 14 amino acids. The CDR3 reads CASSFSQGVYVLTF. CDR3 sequence (DNA): TGTGCCAGCAGCTTTTCACAGGGGGTCTACGTCCTGACTTTC.

V is TRBV7-3 and J is TRBJ2-1, with 11 bases matching TRBD2. V lost 3 bases to trimming and J lost 7 bases; unmatched junction nucleotides: 5. This CDR3 is built from 15 residues. Germline loops: CDR1 SGHTA, CDR2 FQGTGA. In DNA, the CDR3 is TGTGCCAGCAGCTTCACTAGCGGGGGAGAGAATGAGCAGTTCTTC. Translating gives CASSFTSGGENEQFF.

The gene calls are TRBV29-1 and TRBJ2-7, with 10 bases lining up with TRBD1. Trimming removed 7 bases from V and 5 bases from J; junction bases left unmatched: 11. The CDR3 is 14 residues long. Germline V lookup: CDR1 SQVTM, CDR2 ANQGSEA. CDR3 residues: CSADAGTGVDEQYF. The CDR3 DNA sequence: TGCAGCGCCGACGCCGGGACAGGGGTCGACGAGCAGTACTTC.

The chain joins TRBV5-4 to TRBJ1-2; 7 bases match TRBD1. The CDR3 extends over 14 amino acids. Germline loops: CDR1 SGHNT, CDR2 YYREEE (reference sequence). The V gene end was trimmed by 4 bases and the J gene end by 3 bases; junction bases not matched to a gene: 6. This CDR3 reads CASSTNRGDYGYTF. For the CDR3, the DNA is TGTGCCAGCAGCACAAACAGGGGAGACTATGGCTACACCTTC.

The chain has TRBV6-5 and TRBJ1-2; D remains unclear. The V gene's germline CDR1 is MNHEY and CDR2 SVGAGI. The CDR3 spans 15 residues. The ends were cut back, 2 bases at V and 7 bases at J, with 17 bases in the middle. The CDR3 reads CASSYTPSRRSGYTF. DNA of the CDR3: TGTGCCAGCAGTTACACCCCCTCCAGGCGAAGTGGCTACACCTTC.

V is TRBV15 and J is TRBJ2-2; 7 bases match TRBD2. The V segment lost 1 base and the J segment 7 bases; nucleotides outside the gene matches: 12. Germline loops: CDR1 LNHNV, CDR2 YYDKDF (reference sequence). The CDR3 totals 17 residues. DNA for the CDR3: TGTGCCACCAGCAGAGGGCCGGGACTAACCCCTGGCGGGGAGCTGTTTTTT. Encoded protein: CATSRGPGLTPGGELFF.

With respect to this clone: The sample has other DNA sequences that encode this CDR3 too. The rearrangement joins TRBV5-4 to TRBJ2-1; D is undetermined. The CDR3 extends over 11 amino acids. V was shortened by 3 bases and J by 7 bases, with 5 bases between the two germline ends. In germline, CDR1 is SGHNT, CDR2 YYREEE (reference sequence). CDR3 bases: TGTGCCAGCAGCTCGTATAATGAGCAGTTCTTC. It translates to CASSSYNEQFF. Based on the CDR3 plus reference TRBV5-4 and TRBJ2-1, the full variable domain is ETGVTQSPTHLIKTRGQQVTLRCSSQSGHNTVSWYQQALGQGPQFIFQYYREEENGRGNFPPRFSGLQFPNYSSELNVNALELDDSALYLCASSSYNEQFFGPGTRLTVL.

The rearrangement joins TRBV6-1 to TRBJ2-4; D tentatively reads TRBD1 or TRBD2 (5 bases each). Trimming took 6 bases from V and 8 from J, leaving 11 bases between them. The CDR3 runs 12 residues. Germline lookup yields CDR1 MNHNS and CDR2 SASEGT. The CDR3 DNA sequence: TGTGCCAGCAGCTTCCTGGGGGACATTCAGTACTTC. This sequence encodes CASSFLGDIQYF.

This rearrangement joins TRBV28 to TRBJ1-2, with no clear D. Germline lookup yields CDR1 MDHEN and CDR2 SYDVKM. The CDR3 is 12 amino acids. The germline V and J ends were trimmed by 2 bases and 7 bases, with 8 bases remaining between them. The CDR3 protein is CASSLILGGYTF. The CDR3 nucleotides are TGTGCCAGCAGTTTAATTTTAGGTGGCTACACCTTC.

The rearrangement joins TRBV14 to TRBJ1-4, with D unclear. The V end lost 4 bases, the J end lost 10 bases, and 16 bases lay between the germline ends. Germline lookup yields CDR1 SGHDN and CDR2 FVKESK. This CDR3 has 14 amino acids. The CDR3 coding sequence is TGTGCCAGCAGCCCCTTTCACAGTATCGGAAAACTGTTTTTT. Translated, it gives CASSPFHSIGKLFF.